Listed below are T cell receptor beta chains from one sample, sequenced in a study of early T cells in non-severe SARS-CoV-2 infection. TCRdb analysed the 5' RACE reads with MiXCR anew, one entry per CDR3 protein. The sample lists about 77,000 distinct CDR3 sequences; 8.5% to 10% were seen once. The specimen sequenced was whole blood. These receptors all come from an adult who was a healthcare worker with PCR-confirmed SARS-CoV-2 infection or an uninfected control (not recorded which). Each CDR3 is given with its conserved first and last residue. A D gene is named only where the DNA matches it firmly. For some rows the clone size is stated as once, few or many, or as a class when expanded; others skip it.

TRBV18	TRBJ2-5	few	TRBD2	CASSDSSGRKETQYF	TGTGCCAGCTCCGACTCTAGCGGGAGGAAAGAGACCCAGTACTTC
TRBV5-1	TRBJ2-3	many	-	CASSDEGPDTQYF	TGCGCCAGCAGCGATGAGGGGCCAGATACGCAGTATTTT
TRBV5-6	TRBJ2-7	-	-	CASSRWAPYEQYF	TGTGCCAGCAGCAGGTGGGCGCCCTACGAGCAGTACTTC
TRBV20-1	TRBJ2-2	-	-	CSAYAALYGELFF	TGCAGTGCTTATGCCGCCCTGTACGGGGAGCTGTTTTTT
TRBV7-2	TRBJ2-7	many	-	CASSSEVGEQYF	TGTGCCAGCAGCTCAGAAGTCGGTGAGCAGTACTTC
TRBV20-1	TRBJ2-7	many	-	CSAKLATYEQYF	TGCAGTGCTAAACTAGCTACCTACGAGCAGTACTTC
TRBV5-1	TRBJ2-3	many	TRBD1	CASTQGASSTDTQYF	TGCGCCAGCACTCAGGGGGCAAGTTCTACAGATACGCAGTATTTT
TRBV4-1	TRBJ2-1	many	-	CASSQTYEVAYNEQFF	TGCGCCAGCAGCCAAACCTACGAAGTAGCCTACAATGAGCAGTTCTTC
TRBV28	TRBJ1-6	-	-	CASSFFGASNSPLHF	TGTGCCAGCAGTTTTTTCGGAGCCTCGAATTCACCCCTCCACTTT
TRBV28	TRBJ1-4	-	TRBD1	CASRIGTGGRNEKLFF	TGTGCCAGCAGGATAGGGACAGGGGGCCGTAATGAAAAACTGTTTTTT